A single sample is the source of the 15 T cell receptor beta chains below, sequenced in a study of tumor and adjacent non-tumor tissue in lung cancer. Three rounds of nested PCR, following a modified ARM-PCR protocol, produced the TCRbeta library. TCRdb re-derived calls from the multiplex PCR reads in MiXCR, one entry per CDR3 protein. The sample gives around 210,000 distinct CDR3 sequences, 71% of which show up once; approximately 25% is in the top ten. This sample's RNA came from whole unsorted tissue. Source material: lung tumor tissue. These receptors all come from a man in his 60s with non-small cell lung cancer.

This clonotype was found a few times. The J gene is TRBJ1-1, the V gene TRBV16; the D is unclear. This CDR3 comprises 13 residues. CDR1 is KGHSY and CDR2 is FQNENV in the germline V gene. V lost 5 bases, J lost 4 bases, and 11 bases lay in between. As DNA, the CDR3 is TGTGCCAGCAGCTCCCAGACGGGCACTGAAGCTTTCTTT. Translation: CASSSQTGTEAFF.

A word on this clonotype: A read error may be the cause here, since a much bigger clone is one base away. V gene TRBV20-1 combines with J gene TRBJ2-7, with D perhaps matching TRBD2 (6 bases). Germline V gene sequence: CDR1 DFQATT, CDR2 SNEGSKA (reference sequence). This CDR3 is built from 12 residues. Trimming pared 5 bases from V and 3 bases from J, leaving 11 bases between. Written as DNA, the CDR3 is TGCAGTGCTCGGGAGATCCGCTACGAGCAGTACTTC. It specifies CSAREIRYEQYF.

This clonotype occurred once. The genes are TRBV20-1 and TRBJ2-6; D is possibly TRBD2 (6 bases). This CDR3 has 16 amino acids. V dropped 3 bases and J dropped 2 bases, with 14 bases sitting between them. Germline V CDR1 and CDR2: DFQATT, SNEGSKA (reference sequence). The CDR3 is CSARGEGRTGANVLTF. The DNA for the CDR3 is TGCAGTGCTAGGGGAGAGGGGAGGACTGGGGCCAACGTCCTGACTTTC.

V gene TRBV5-6 combines with J gene TRBJ2-4; TRBD1 agrees at 11 bases. This CDR3 region has 16 residues. The V segment lost 4 bases and the J segment 2 bases; nucleotides outside the gene matches: 5. Germline CDR1 and CDR2: SGHDT and YYEEEE. Here the CDR3 reads CASSQDRGLTKNIQYF. CDR3 bases: TGTGCCAGCAGCCAGGACAGGGGGCTGACCAAAAACATTCAGTACTTC.

The V call is TRBV29-1, the J call TRBJ2-1; 8 positions agree with TRBD1. The ends lost 4 bases at V and 8 bases at J; junction bases unmatched: 13. From germline, CDR1 is SQVTM and CDR2 ANQGSEA. CDR3 length: 15 residues. The CDR3 bases are TGCAGCGTTGCTTACGGGACAGGACCTAACGATGAGCAGTTCTTC. Encoded protein: CSVAYGTGPNDEQFF.

This clonotype is a singleton in its sample. A much larger clone lies one base from this, so it may be a read error. The V and J genes are TRBV5-4 and TRBJ2-5, with D unresolved. The CDR3 runs to 14 residues. CDR1 is SGHNT and CDR2 is YYREEE in the germline V gene (reference sequence). Here the CDR3 DNA reads TGTGACAGCAGCCCGCCGGGTTACCAAGAGACCCAGTACTTC. It is translated as CDSSPPGYQETQYF.

The chain employs TRBV12-3 or TRBV12-4 and TRBJ1-2, with D unclear. The CDR3 extends over 14 amino acids. V was clipped by 7 bases and J by 4 bases, with 16 bases between them. CDR3 protein: CASTPFEGTYGYTF. In DNA, the CDR3 is TGTGCCAGCACGCCCTTTGAGGGAACCTATGGCTACACCTTC.

The count of this clonotype is one. This may be a read error: a much more frequent sequence differs by one nucleotide. V and J are TRBV29-1 and TRBJ1-6; D is ambiguous. This CDR3 has 13 amino acids. The V gene's germline CDR1 is SQVTM and CDR2 ANQGSEA. V was trimmed by 6 bases and J by 9 bases, leaving 15 bases between them. The CDR3 bases are TGCAGCGTAGCAGAGCGGTCTGCTTCACCCCTCCACTTT. It specifies CSVAERSASPLHF.

This clonotype was seen more than once but under ten times. V usage is TRBV20-1 and J usage is TRBJ1-1, with 7 nucleotides matching TRBD1. Germline lookup yields CDR1 DFQATT and CDR2 SNEGSKA (reference sequence). The CDR3 has 13 residues. The DNA for the CDR3 is TGCAGGGCGGTAACAGGGGTGAACACTGAAGCTTTCTTT. It translates to CRAVTGVNTEAFF.

The chain links TRBV11-1 to TRBJ2-1, with a weak D call TRBD2 (7 bases). The CDR3 spans 15 residues. V shed 5 bases and J shed 3 bases, with 14 bases lying between them. Germline CDR1 SGHAT, CDR2 FQDESV (reference sequence). CDR3 in DNA: TGTGCCAGCAGCATACGGGGGGCGGTCTACAATGAGCAGTTCTTC. Residues: CASSIRGAVYNEQFF.

Details on this clonotype: With a much larger clone just one base away, this may be a read error. The CDR3 carries no conserved terminal phenylalanine or tryptophan, so it likely arises from a read error. This chain links TRBV20-1 with TRBJ2-3; D uncertain. CDR1 DFQATT and CDR2 SNEGSKA come from the germline V gene (reference sequence). V was trimmed by 3 bases and J by 2 bases, leaving 3 bases between them. The CDR3 covers 11 residues. This chain's CDR3 is CSARITDTQYL. DNA for the CDR3: TGCAGTGCTAGGATCACAGATACGCAGTATTTG.

As for this clonotype: Germline is not matched at one junction end, which may reflect a read error. This chain links TRBV5-4 with TRBJ1-1; 7 bases map to TRBD1. Germline values: CDR1 SGHNT, CDR2 YYREEE (reference sequence). The CDR3 consists of 14 residues. The CDR3: CASSTTGVRAEAVF. The CDR3 nucleotides are TGTGCCAGCAGCACTACAGGGGTGCGTGCTGAAGCTGTCTTT.

The count of this clonotype is one. The chain couples TRBV6-2 or TRBV6-3 to TRBJ2-6, with 12 bases identical to TRBD1. The ends lost 9 bases at V and 4 bases at J; junction bases unmatched: 10. This CDR3 contains 17 residues. Germline CDR1 is MNHEY and CDR2 is SVGEGT. The CDR3 loop is CARIAGQGADGANVLTF. Here the CDR3 DNA reads TGTGCCAGGATAGCGGGACAGGGGGCCGACGGGGCCAACGTCCTGACTTTC.

The rearrangement joins TRBV6-5 to TRBJ2-7; 7 bases are shared with TRBD1. Per germline, CDR1 MNHEY and CDR2 SVGAGI. The V gene end was trimmed by 6 bases and the J gene end by 4 bases; junction bases not matched to a gene: 12. The CDR3 length is 15 residues. CDR3: CASSQLGTANYEQYF. The DNA for the CDR3 is TGTGCCAGCAGCCAACTCGGGACAGCCAATTACGAGCAGTACTTC.

This clonotype came up many times. The V gene is TRBV6-1, the J gene TRBJ1-5; no clear D. The length of the CDR3 is 18 residues. Per germline, CDR1 MNHNS and CDR2 SASEGT. Trimming shortened V by 0 bases and J by 0 bases, and 15 bases separated the two germline ends. The CDR3 loop is CASSEALRGGNSNQPQHF. In DNA, the CDR3 is TGTGCCAGCAGTGAAGCGCTTCGAGGAGGGAATAGCAATCAGCCCCAGCATTTT.